These T cell receptor beta chains were read from a single sample in a study of shared clonotypes between healthy human individuals. Sequencing was performed with immunoSEQ multiplex PCR; in TCRdb, only in-frame clones are kept and a portion is missing. The sample consists of 980,000 or so clones, 70% to 85% of them appearing once. Source material: memory CD4+ T cells sorted from blood. All receptors come from a man aged 18 to 29 in good health. Both conserved end residues are part of each CDR3.

j_call v_call cdr3_aa
TRBJ2-3 TRBV2 CASTGGGRLGQYF
TRBJ2-1 TRBV5-1 CASSSGLSSYNEQFF
TRBJ2-1 TRBV10-3 CAISHPERDSRFNEQFF
TRBJ1-2 TRBV6-1 CASSEAPDRRYGYTF
TRBJ2-2 TRBV5-8 CASSTPTGRTGELFF
TRBJ2-5 TRBV20-1 CSAGRAGTQYF
TRBJ2-3 TRBV7-2 CASSLGNTGTGTDTQYF
TRBJ1-1 TRBV6-1 CASSELQGITEAFF
TRBJ1-1 TRBV5-4 CASSLDRLEAFF
TRBJ1-4 TRBV21-1 CASSKVRGATNEKLFF
TRBJ2-3 TRBV27 CASSFRGTDTQYF
TRBJ1-4 TRBV7-9 CASSLTPAGASEKLFF
TRBJ2-5 TRBV11-2 CASSLEIGTVKETQYF
TRBJ1-6 TRBV5-4 CASNRVNSPLHF
TRBJ1-6 TRBV6-6 CASSLQGDYNSPLHF
TRBJ1-1 TRBV10-2 CASSSQGNTEAFF
TRBJ2-7 TRBV19 CASRTPTRPYEQYF
TRBJ2-1 TRBV5-6 CASSFLAGHPGDEQFF